These 4 T cell receptor beta chains were sequenced from one sample in a study of T cell repertoires in cytomegalovirus infection (dated by TCRdb to the late 2010s). The data were produced on an Illumina HiSeq 1500. The public reads were reanalyzed by TCRdb: fastp trimming at Q25, MiXCR alignment, in-frame beta chains only. Every distinct CDR3 protein forms one entry, paired with its most common genes and DNA. In this sample the table shows 740,000 or so distinct CDR3 sequences, 35% of which occur a single time. The ten largest clonotypes hold around 3% of the sample. The sequenced material came from PBMCs. These receptor sequences come from a human donor in good health (CMV status not recorded). Some clones in this sample may be carry-over from other donors' samples.

The chain uses TRBV12-3 or TRBV12-4 and TRBJ2-1; 9 bases match TRBD2. Trimming at V came to 6 bases and at J to 8 bases, leaving 11 bases not matched to a gene. The CDR3 extends over 15 amino acids. CDR3 region: CASRRGRAIKDEQFF. In DNA form, the CDR3 reads TGTGCCAGCAGGCGCGGGAGGGCCATTAAGGATGAGCAGTTCTTC.

This clonotype showed up many times. The chain employs TRBV12-3 or TRBV12-4 and TRBJ1-6; D remains ambiguous. The V end was cut by 0 bases, the J end by 7 bases, with 10 bases between. The CDR3 covers 15 residues. Written as DNA, the CDR3 is TGTGCCAGCAGTTTAGCGGCTGGGCGGAATTCACCCCTCCACTTT. Translated, it gives CASSLAAGRNSPLHF.

This clonotype was seen only a few times. The chain recombines TRBV28 with TRBJ2-2; the match to TRBD2 covers 15 bases. Trimming removed 6 bases from V and 5 bases from J; junction bases left unmatched: 7. Germline V CDR1 and CDR2: MDHEN, SYDVKM. The CDR3 extends over 17 amino acids. The CDR3 nucleotides are TGTGCCAGCAGATTGGGACTAGCGGGAGGACGGACCGGGGAGCTGTTTTTT. It specifies CASRLGLAGGRTGELFF.

Comment on this clonotype: A much larger clonotype is one base distant, so this may be a read error. The rearrangement uses TRBV5-1 and TRBJ2-7, with 14 bases matching TRBD2. The CDR3 loop spans 14 amino acids. The germline V gene has CDR1 SGHRS and CDR2 YFSETQ. The CDR3 coding sequence is TGCTCCAGCACCGGGACTAGCGGGAGAGACGAGCAGTACTTC. This encodes CSSTGTSGRDEQYF.